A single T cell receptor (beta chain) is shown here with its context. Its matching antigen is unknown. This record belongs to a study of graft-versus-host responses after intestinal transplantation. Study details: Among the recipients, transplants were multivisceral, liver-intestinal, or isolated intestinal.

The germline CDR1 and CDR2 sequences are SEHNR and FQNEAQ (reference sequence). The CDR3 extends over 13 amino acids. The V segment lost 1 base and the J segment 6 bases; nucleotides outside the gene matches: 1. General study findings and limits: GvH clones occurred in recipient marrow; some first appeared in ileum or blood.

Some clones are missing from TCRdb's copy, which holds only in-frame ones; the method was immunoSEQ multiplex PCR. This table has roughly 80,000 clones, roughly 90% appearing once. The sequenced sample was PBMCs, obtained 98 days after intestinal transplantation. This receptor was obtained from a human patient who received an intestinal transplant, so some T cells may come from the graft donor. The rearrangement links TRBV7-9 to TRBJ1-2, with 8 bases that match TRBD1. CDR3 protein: CASSLGQGHGYTF. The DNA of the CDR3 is TGTGCCAGCAGCTTAGGACAGGGGCATGGCTACACCTTC.